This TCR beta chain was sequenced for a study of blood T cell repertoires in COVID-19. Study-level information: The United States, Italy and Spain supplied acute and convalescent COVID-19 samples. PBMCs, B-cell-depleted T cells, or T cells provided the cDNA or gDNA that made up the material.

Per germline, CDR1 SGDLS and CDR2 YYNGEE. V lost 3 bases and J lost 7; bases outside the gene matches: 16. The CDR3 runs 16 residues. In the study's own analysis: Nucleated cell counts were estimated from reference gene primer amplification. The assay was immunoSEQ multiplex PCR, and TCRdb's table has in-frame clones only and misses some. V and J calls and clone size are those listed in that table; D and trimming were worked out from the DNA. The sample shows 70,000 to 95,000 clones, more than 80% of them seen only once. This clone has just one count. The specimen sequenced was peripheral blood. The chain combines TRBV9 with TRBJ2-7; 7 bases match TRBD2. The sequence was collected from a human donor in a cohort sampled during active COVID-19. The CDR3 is CASSAGDAAGSVEQYF. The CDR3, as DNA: TGTGCCAGCAGCGCCGGTGACGCAGCGGGAAGCGTAGAGCAGTACTTC.